Sequencing of this T cell receptor beta chain was carried out in a study of T cell changes during pregnancy in multiple sclerosis. Per the germline V gene, CDR1 is MNHEY and CDR2 is SVGAGI. This CDR3 is built from 15 residues. Remarks on this clone: The junction departs from the called germline gene at one end, perhaps through a read error.

Sequencing used immunoSEQ multiplex PCR; TCRdb keeps in-frame clones, though not all of them. The table shows 30,000 to 45,000 clones, with 85% to 95% occurring only once. The chain carries TRBV6-5 and TRBJ2-3; tentatively, D is TRBD2 (6 bases). The sample here was CD4+ T cells from peripheral blood mononuclear cells, taken after pregnancy. This clonotype was sampled from a female donor in good health, enrolled as a control in a pregnancy study. The CDR3 sequence is CASSNSVRLVNTQYF. The CDR3, as DNA: TGTGCCAGCAGTAACTCCGTACGACTAGTAAATACGCAGTATTTT.